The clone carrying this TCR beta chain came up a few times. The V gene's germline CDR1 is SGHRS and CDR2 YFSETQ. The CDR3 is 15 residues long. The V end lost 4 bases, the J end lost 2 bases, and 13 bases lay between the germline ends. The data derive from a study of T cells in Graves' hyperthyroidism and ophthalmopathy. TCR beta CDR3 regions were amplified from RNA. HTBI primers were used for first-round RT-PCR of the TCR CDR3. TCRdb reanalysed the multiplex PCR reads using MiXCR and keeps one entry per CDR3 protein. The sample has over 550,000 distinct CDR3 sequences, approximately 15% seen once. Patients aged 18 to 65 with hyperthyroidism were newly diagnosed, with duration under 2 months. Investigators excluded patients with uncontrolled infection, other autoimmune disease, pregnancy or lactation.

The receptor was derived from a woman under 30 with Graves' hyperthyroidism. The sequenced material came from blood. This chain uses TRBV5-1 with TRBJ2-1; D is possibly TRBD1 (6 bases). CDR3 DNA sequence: TGCGCCAGCAGCCAAACAGGGATTCCCTACAATGAGCAGTTCTTC. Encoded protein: CASSQTGIPYNEQFF.